Shown below are 9 T cell receptor beta chains from a single sample sequenced in a study of T cells in Graves' hyperthyroidism and ophthalmopathy. From RNA transcripts, TCR beta CDR3 regions were amplified. The HTBI set primed first-round TCR CDR3 RT-PCR. Using its own MiXCR run on the multiplex PCR reads, TCRdb lists one record per CDR3 protein. The sample includes fewer than 600,000 distinct CDR3 sequences, over 13% of them seen just once. Sequenced material: blood. The source is a woman under 30 with Graves' hyperthyroidism.

This clonotype was recorded at least ten times. The rearrangement links TRBV10-3 to TRBJ2-5; 7 bases agree with TRBD1. Germline V gives CDR1 ENHRY, CDR2 SYGVKD. This CDR3 region has 14 residues. V lost 4 bases and J lost 1; bases outside the gene matches: 3. CDR3 bases: TGTGCCATCAGTGCCGGGACAGCCCAAGAGACCCAGTACTTC. Its translation: CAISAGTAQETQYF.

This clonotype was counted at least ten times. The chain joins TRBV7-3 to TRBJ2-3, with 10 bases aligning to TRBD2. J gave up 8 bases and V 5 bases, and 19 bases lay outside the gene matches. The CDR3 has 18 amino acids. Germline V CDR1 and CDR2: SGHTA, FQGTGA. CDR3 nucleotide sequence: TGTGCCAGCAGCCCTGGGGCTAGCGGGAGTCTGTCTTCAGGTACGCAGTATTTT. Translating gives CASSPGASGSLSSGTQYF.

There are many counts of this clonotype. The chain employs TRBV10-3 and TRBJ1-2; the D gene is possibly TRBD1 (6 bases). From germline, CDR1 is ENHRY and CDR2 SYGVKD. Trimming pared 6 bases from V and 2 bases from J, leaving 10 bases between. The CDR3 extends over 13 amino acids. CDR3 in DNA: TGTGCCATCAGCTCAGGACAGAACTATGGCTACACCTTC. It yields the protein CAISSGQNYGYTF.

This clonotype was detected once. The CDR3 loop is CASSETSGRRTLEQYF. The CDR3 DNA is TGTGCCAGCAGTGAGACTAGCGGGAGGAGGACTCTCGAGCAGTACTTC. This sequence joins TRBV6-1 and TRBJ2-7, with 13 bases that match TRBD2. Germline V gene lookup returns CDR1 MNHNS and CDR2 SASEGT. The CDR3 totals 16 residues. J gave up 6 bases and V 3 bases, and 8 bases lay outside the gene matches.

Of note for this clonotype: Possible read error: a much larger clone is one base away. V is TRBV2 and J is TRBJ2-1; 8 bases are shared with TRBD1. Germline V gene data show CDR1 as SNHLY and CDR2 as FYNNEI. The CDR3 consists of 14 residues. CDR3 residues: CASKNRGAYNGQFF. The CDR3 DNA reads as TGTGCCAGCAAGAACAGGGGGGCCTACAATGGGCAGTTCTTC. The whole variable domain, remainder taken from reference TRBV2 and TRBJ2-1, is EPEVTQTPSHQVTQMGQEVILRCVPISNHLYFYWYRQILGQKVEFLVSFYNNEISEKSEIFDDQFSVERPDGSNFTLKIRSTKLEDSAMYFCASKNRGAYNGQFFGPGTRLTVL.

This clonotype has a count of ten or more. The V call is TRBV7-2, the J call TRBJ2-3; TRBD2 agrees at 13 bases. The CDR3 loop spans 15 amino acids. Germline CDR1 SGHTA, CDR2 FQGNSA. The V segment lost 4 bases and the J segment 6 bases; nucleotides outside the gene matches: 4. The CDR3 region is CASSWTSGREDTQYF. The CDR3 nucleotides read TGTGCCAGCAGCTGGACTAGCGGGAGAGAGGATACGCAGTATTTT.

This clonotype has at least ten counts. V gene TRBV12-3 or TRBV12-4 combines with J gene TRBJ2-5; 7 nucleotides align to TRBD2. The V and J ends lost 5 bases and 4 bases, in that order; junction bases with no gene match: 16. The CDR3 loop spans 17 amino acids. The CDR3 DNA follows: TGTGCCAGCAGTCGGCGACTAGCCGCGGGGAGCGGAGAGACCCAGTACTTC. This translates into CASSRRLAAGSGETQYF.

The rearrangement joins TRBV28 to TRBJ1-1, with D unresolved. Trimming pared 2 bases from V and 2 bases from J, leaving 12 bases between. This CDR3 contains 15 residues. Germline CDR1 and CDR2: MDHEN and SYDVKM. CDR3 nucleotides: TGTGCCAGCAGTTTAGGTGCTCGATCAAACACTGAAGCTTTCTTT. Protein product: CASSLGARSNTEAFF.

This clonotype has a count of ten or more. The rearrangement uses TRBV6-5 and TRBJ2-3, with a tentative D call TRBD2 (5 bases). Trimming shortened V by 2 bases and J by 1 base, and 10 bases separated the two germline ends. CDR1 MNHEY and CDR2 SVGAGI come from the germline V gene. CDR3 length: 15 amino acids. In DNA form, the CDR3 reads TGTGCCAGCAGTTACGGAGGAGGAGGCACAGATACGCAGTATTTT. Its protein is CASSYGGGGTDTQYF.